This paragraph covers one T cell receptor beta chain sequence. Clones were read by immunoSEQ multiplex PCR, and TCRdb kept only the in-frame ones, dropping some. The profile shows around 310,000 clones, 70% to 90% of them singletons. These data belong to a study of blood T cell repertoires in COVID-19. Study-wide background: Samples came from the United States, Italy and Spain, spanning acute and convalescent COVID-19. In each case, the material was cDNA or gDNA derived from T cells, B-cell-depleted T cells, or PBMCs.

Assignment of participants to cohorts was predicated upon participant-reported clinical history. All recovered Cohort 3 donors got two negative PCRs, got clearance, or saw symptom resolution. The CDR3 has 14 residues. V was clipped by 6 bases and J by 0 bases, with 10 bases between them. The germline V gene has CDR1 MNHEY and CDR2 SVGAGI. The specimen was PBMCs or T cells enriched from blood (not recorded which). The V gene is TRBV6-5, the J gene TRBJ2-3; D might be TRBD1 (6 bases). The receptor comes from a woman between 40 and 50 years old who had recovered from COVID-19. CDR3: CASRIQGSTDTQYF. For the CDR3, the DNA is TGTGCCAGCAGGATACAGGGTAGCACAGATACGCAGTATTTT.